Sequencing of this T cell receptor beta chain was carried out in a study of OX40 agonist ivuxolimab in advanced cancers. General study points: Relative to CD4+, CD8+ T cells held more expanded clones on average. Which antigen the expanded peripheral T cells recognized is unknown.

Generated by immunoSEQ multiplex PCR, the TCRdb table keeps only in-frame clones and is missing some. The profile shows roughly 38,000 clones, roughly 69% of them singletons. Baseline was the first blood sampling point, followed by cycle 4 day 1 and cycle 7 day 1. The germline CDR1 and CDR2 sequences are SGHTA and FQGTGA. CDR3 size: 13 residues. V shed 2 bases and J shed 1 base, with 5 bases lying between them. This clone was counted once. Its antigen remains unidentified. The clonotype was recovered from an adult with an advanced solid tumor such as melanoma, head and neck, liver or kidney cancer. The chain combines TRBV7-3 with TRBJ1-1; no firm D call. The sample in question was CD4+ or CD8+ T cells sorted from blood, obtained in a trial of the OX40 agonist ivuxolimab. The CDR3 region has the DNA TGTGCCAGCAGCTTAGCCGGGAACACTGAAGCTTTCTTT. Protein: CASSLAGNTEAFF.